The sequence of this TCR beta chain was determined in a study of shared clonotypes between healthy human individuals. Study-wide context: CD4 naive cells filled three plates per donor, CD4 memory three, CD8 naive two and CD8 memory one.

Each subset's genomic DNA was shared equally among a number of immunoSEQ plates. Study processing details: As immunoSEQ supplied junction-only sequences (without quality scores), filtering differed. The method was immunoSEQ multiplex PCR; TCRdb's version includes in-frame clones alone and lacks a portion of them. D and trimming come from the DNA, and the V and J calls and clone size come from that table. The table shows hundreds of thousands of clones, with 95% to 97% occurring only once. V was pared by 4 bases and J by 2 bases, with 10 bases between. Germline-derived CDR1 and CDR2 are SGDLS and YYNGEE. The CDR3 is 13 residues long. Remarks on this clone: Its antigen is still unknown.

Naive CD8 populations comprised CD45RO-negative cells positively selected for CCR7, excluding terminally differentiated effector memory CD45RA+ cells. Whole-study results and caveats: Clonotypes not shared had lower generation probabilities than those common to all four donors.

The sequenced sample was naive CD8+ T cells sorted from blood. The genes are TRBV9 and TRBJ2-7; tentatively, D is TRBD1 (5 bases). The clonotype was recovered from a woman in her 30s in good health. The DNA of the CDR3 is TGTGCCAGCAGCCCAGACAGAACCTACGAGCAGTACTTC. Its protein product is CASSPDRTYEQYF.